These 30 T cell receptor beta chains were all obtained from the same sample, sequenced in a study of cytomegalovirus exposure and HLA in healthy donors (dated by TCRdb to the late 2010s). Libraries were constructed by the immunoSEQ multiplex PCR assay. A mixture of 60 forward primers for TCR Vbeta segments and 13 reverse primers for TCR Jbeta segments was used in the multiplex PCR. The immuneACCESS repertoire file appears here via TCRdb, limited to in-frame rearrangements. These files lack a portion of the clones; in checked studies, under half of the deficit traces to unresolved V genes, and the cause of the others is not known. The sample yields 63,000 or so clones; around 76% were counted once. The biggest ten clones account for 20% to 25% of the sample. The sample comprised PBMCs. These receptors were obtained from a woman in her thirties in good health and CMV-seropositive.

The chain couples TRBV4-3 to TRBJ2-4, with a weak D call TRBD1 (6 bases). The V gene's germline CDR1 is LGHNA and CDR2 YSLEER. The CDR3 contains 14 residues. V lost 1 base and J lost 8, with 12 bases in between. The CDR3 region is CASSQGIGGYIQYF. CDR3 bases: TGCGCCAGCAGCCAAGGTATAGGGGGATACATTCAGTACTTC.

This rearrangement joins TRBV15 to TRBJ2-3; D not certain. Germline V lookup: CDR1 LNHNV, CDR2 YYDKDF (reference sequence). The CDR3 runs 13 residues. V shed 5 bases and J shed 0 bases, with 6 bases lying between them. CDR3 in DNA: TGTGCCACCAGCGCGGTTAGCACAGATACGCAGTATTTT. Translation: CATSAVSTDTQYF.

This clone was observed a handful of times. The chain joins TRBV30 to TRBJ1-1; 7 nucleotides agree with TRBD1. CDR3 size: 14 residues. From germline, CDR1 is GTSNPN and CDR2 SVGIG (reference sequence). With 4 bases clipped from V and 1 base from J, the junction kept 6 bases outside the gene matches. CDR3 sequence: CAWTKGQWNTEAFF. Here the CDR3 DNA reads TGTGCCTGGACTAAGGGACAGTGGAACACTGAAGCTTTCTTT.

CDR3 nucleotide sequence: TGTGCCAGCAGTTACTCGAGGCTAGGAGATGGCTACACCTTC. Translating gives CASSYSRLGDGYTF. J is TRBJ1-2 and V is TRBV6-5; D not certain. V lost 0 bases to trimming and J lost 6 bases, with 11 bases between them. This CDR3 is 14 amino acids long. Germline values: CDR1 MNHEY, CDR2 SVGAGI.

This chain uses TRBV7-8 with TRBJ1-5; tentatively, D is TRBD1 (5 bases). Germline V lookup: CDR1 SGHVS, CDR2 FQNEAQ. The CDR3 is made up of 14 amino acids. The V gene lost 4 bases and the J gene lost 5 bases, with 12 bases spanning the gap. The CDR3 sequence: CASSSPTRDQPQHF. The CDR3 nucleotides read TGTGCCAGCAGCTCCCCGACCAGGGATCAGCCCCAGCATTTT.

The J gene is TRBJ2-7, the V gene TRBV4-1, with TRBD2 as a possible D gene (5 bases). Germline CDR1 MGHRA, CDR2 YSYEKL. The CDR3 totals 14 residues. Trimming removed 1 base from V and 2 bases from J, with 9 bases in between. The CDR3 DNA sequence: TGCGCCAGCAGCCAAGTCACGGGAACCTACGAGCAGTACTTC. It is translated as CASSQVTGTYEQYF.

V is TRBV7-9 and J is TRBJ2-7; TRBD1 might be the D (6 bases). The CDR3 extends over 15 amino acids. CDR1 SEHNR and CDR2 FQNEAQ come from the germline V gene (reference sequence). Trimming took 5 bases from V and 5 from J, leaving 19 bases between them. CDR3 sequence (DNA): TGTGCCAGCAGCCAGTCGGGCAGGGGAATCGACGAGCAGTACTTC. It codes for CASSQSGRGIDEQYF. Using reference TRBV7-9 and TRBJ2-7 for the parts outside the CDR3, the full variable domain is DTGVSQNPRHKITKRGQNVTFRCDPISEHNRLYWYRQTLGQGPEFLTYFQNEAQLEKSRLLSDRFSAERPKGSFSTLEIQRTEQGDSAMYLCASSQSGRGIDEQYFGPGTRLTVT.

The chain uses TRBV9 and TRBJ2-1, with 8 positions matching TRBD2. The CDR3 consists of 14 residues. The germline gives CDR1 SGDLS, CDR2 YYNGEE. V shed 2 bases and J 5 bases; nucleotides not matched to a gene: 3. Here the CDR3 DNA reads TGTGCCAGCAGCGTTAGCGGGACTAACAATGAGCAGTTCTTC. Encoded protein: CASSVSGTNNEQFF.

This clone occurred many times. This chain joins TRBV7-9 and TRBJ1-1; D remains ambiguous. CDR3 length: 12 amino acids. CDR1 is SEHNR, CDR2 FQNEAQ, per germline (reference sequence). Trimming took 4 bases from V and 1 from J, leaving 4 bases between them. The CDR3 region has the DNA TGTGCCAGCAGCTACAAGAACACTGAAGCTTTCTTT. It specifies CASSYKNTEAFF.

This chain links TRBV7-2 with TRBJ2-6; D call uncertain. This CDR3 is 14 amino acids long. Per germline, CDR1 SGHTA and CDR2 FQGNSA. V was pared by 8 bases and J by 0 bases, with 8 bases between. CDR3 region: CASGSGSGANVLTF. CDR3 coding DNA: TGTGCCAGCGGCAGTGGCTCTGGGGCCAACGTCCTGACTTTC.

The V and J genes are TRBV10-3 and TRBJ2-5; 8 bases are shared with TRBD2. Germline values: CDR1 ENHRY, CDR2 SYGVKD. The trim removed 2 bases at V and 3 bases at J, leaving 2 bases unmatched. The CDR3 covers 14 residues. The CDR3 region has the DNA TGTGCCATCAGTGAGCTCGGGGGGGAAGAGACCCAGTACTTC. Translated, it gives CAISELGGEETQYF.

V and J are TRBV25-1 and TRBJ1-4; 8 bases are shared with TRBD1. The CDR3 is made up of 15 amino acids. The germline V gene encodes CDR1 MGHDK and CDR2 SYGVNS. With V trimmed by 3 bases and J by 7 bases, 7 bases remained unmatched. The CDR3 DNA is TGTGCCAGCAGTGACAGGGCAGGGGGCATTGAAAAACTGTTTTTT. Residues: CASSDRAGGIEKLFF.

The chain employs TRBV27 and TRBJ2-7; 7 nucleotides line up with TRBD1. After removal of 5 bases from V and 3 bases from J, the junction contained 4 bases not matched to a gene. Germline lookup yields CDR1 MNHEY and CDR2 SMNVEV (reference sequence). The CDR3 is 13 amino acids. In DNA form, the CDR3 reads TGTGCCAGCAGTCCCCGGACAGGCTACGAGCAGTACTTC. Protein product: CASSPRTGYEQYF.

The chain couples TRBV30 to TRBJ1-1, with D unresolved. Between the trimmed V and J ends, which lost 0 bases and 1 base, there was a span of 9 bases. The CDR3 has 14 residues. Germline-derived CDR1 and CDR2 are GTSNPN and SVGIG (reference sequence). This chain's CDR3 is CAWSVRFQNTEAFF. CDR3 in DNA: TGTGCCTGGAGTGTACGGTTCCAGAACACTGAAGCTTTCTTT.

The chain's CDR3 is CASSLLQQIYQPQHF. The CDR3 DNA follows: TGTGCCAGCAGTTTATTGCAACAGATCTATCAGCCCCAGCATTTT. The chain employs TRBV28 and TRBJ1-5; D not certain. CDR1 and CDR2 from the germline V gene are MDHEN and SYDVKM. The length of the CDR3 is 15 residues. Trimming stripped 1 base from V and 5 bases from J, with 12 bases between.

CDR3 loop: CASRNPTGGGEKLFF. DNA for the CDR3: TGCGCCAGCAGGAACCCAACAGGGGGAGGTGAAAAACTGTTTTTT. This chain uses TRBV5-1 with TRBJ1-4, with TRBD1 identical over 8 bases. The junction had 10 bases not matched to a gene; V was cut back by 5 bases and J by 7 bases. CDR1 is SGHRS and CDR2 is YFSETQ in the germline V gene. The CDR3 covers 15 residues.

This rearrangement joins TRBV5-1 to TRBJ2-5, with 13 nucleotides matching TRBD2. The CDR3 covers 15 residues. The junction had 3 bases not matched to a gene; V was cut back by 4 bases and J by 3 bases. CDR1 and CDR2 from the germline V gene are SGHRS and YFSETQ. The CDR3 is CASSPGLAGEETQYF. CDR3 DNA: TGCGCCAGCAGCCCCGGACTAGCGGGAGAAGAGACCCAGTACTTC.

CDR3 nucleotide sequence: TGTGCCACCAGCACCGGGGCAGGGGAGGAGACCCAGTACTTC. Amino acids: CATSTGAGEETQYF. J is TRBJ2-5 and V is TRBV15; the D gene is possibly TRBD1 (6 bases). There are 14 residues in the CDR3. Per germline, CDR1 LNHNV and CDR2 YYDKDF (reference sequence). Trimming left V 4 bases short and J 5 bases short, with 14 bases between.

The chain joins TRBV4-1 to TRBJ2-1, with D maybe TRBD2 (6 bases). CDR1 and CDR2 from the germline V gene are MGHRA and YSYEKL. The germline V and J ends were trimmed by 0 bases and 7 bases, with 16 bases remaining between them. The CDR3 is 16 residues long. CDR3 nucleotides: TGCGCCAGCAGCCAAGATACGCGGGGCTTAGCGAATGAGCAGTTCTTC. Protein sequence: CASSQDTRGLANEQFF.

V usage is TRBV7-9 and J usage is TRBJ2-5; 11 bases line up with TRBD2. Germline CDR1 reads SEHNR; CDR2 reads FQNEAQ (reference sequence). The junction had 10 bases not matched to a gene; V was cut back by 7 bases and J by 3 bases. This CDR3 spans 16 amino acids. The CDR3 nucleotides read TGTGCCAGCACCCGACTATTACTAGCGGGAGAAGAGACCCAGTACTTC. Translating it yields CASTRLLLAGEETQYF.

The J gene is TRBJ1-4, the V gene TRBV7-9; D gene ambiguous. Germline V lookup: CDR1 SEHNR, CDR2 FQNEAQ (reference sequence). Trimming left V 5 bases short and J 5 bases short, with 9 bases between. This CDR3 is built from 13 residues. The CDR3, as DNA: TGTGCCAGCAGCGGGCGCCAGAATGAAAAACTGTTTTTT. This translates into CASSGRQNEKLFF.

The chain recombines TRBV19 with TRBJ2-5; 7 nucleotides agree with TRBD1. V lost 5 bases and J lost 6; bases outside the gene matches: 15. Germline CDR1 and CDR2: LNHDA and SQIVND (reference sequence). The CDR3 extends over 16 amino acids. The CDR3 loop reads CASSPPVTGARQTQYF. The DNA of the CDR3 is TGTGCCAGTAGTCCCCCCGTTACAGGGGCTAGACAGACCCAGTACTTC.

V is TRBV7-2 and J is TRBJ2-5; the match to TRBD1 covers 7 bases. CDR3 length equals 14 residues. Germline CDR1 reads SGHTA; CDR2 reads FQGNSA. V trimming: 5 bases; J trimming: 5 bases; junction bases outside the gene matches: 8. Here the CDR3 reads CASSPAGGWETQYF. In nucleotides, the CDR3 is TGTGCCAGCAGCCCCGCAGGGGGATGGGAGACCCAGTACTTC.

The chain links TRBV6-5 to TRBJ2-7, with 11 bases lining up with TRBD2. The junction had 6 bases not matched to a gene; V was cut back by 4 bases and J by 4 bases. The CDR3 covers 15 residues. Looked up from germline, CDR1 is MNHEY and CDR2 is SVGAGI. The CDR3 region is CASSFLTSGIYEQYF. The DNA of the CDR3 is TGTGCCAGCAGTTTCCTGACTAGCGGGATTTACGAGCAGTACTTC.

The CDR3 region is CASSPSTGGPDVLTF. DNA for the CDR3: TGTGCCAGCAGTCCTTCGACAGGGGGCCCCGACGTCCTGACTTTC. This chain connects TRBV2 to TRBJ2-6, with 10 positions matching TRBD1. CDR3 length: 15 amino acids. Germline V CDR1 and CDR2: SNHLY, FYNNEI. J lost 11 bases, V lost 5 bases, and 9 bases had no gene match.

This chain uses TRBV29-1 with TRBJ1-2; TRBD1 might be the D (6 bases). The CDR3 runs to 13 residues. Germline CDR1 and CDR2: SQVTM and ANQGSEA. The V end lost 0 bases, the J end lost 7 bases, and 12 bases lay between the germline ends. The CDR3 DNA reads TGCAGCGTTGAAGATGGGACAACGGGTGGCTACACCTTC. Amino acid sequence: CSVEDGTTGGYTF.

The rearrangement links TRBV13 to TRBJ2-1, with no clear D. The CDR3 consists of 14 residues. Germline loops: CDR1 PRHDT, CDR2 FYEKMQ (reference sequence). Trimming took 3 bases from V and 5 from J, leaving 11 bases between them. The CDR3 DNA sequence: TGTGCCAGCAGCTTTGGGTTAGGAGACAATGAGCAGTTCTTC. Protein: CASSFGLGDNEQFF.

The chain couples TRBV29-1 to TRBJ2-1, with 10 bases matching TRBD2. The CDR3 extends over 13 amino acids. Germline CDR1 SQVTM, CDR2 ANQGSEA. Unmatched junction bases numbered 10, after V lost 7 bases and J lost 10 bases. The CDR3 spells CSGGASGRGEQFF. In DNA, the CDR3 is TGCAGCGGGGGGGCTAGCGGGAGAGGCGAGCAGTTCTTC.

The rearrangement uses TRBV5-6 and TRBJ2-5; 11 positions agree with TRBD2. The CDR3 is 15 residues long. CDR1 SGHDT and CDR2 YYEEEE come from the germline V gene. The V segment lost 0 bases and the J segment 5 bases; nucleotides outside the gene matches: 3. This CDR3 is CASSLVASGRETQYF. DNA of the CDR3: TGTGCCAGCAGCTTGGTGGCTAGCGGGAGGGAGACCCAGTACTTC.

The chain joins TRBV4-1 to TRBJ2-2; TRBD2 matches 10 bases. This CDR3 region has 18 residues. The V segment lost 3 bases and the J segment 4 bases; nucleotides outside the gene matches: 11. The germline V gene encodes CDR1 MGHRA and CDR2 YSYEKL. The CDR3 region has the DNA TGCGCCAGCAGCCAGGTTTGGCAGCGGGAGGGGGTCACCGGGGAGCTGTTTTTT. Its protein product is CASSQVWQREGVTGELFF.